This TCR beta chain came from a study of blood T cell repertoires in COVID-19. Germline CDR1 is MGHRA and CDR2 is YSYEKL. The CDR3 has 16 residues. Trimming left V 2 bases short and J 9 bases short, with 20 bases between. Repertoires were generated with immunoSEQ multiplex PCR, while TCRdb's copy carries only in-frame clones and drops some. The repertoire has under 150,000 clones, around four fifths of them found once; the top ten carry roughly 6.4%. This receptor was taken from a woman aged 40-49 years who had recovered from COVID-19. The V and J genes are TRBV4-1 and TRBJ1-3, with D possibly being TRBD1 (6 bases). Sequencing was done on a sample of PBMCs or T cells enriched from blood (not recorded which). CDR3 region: CASSQLWGPRKTTIYF. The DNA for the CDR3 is TGCGCCAGCAGCCAACTGTGGGGGCCCAGAAAGACCACCATATATTTT.